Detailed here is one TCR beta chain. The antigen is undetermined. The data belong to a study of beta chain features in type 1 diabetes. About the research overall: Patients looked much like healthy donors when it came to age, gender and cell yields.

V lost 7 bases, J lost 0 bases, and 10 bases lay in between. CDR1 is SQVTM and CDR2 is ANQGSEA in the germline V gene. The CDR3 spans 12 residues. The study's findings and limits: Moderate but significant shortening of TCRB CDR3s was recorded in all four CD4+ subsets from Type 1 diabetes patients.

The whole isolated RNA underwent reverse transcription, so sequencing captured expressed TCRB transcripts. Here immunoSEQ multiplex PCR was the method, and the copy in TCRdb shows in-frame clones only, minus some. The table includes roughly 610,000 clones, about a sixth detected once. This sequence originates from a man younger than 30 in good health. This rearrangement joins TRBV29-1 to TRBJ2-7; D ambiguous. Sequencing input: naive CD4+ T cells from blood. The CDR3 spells CSASRGSYEQYF. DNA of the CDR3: TGCAGCGCGTCCAGAGGCTCCTACGAGCAGTACTTC.